The 26 T cell receptor beta chains given below trace back to one sample, sequenced in a study of blood T cell repertoires in COVID-19. Using immunoSEQ multiplex PCR, the repertoire was profiled, and TCRdb retains in-frame clones only, with some absent. Of over 110,000 clones in the sample, about four fifths were seen once. Sequencing was done on a sample of peripheral blood. The receptors come from a human donor in a cohort sampled during active COVID-19.

J is TRBJ2-7 and V is TRBV5-1; 10 bases align to TRBD1. This CDR3 contains 15 residues. Trimming removed 4 bases from V and 2 bases from J; junction bases left unmatched: 6. Per germline, CDR1 SGHRS and CDR2 YFSETQ. The CDR3 DNA reads as TGCGCCAGCAGCAGAGGACAGGGGGGGCCCTACGAGCAGTACTTC. It yields the protein CASSRGQGGPYEQYF.

The V call is TRBV28, the J call TRBJ1-3; D perhaps matches TRBD1 (5 bases). The germline V and J ends were trimmed by 3 bases and 2 bases, with 8 bases remaining between them. CDR1 and CDR2 from the germline V gene are MDHEN and SYDVKM. This CDR3 contains 14 residues. In DNA, the CDR3 is TGTGCCAGCAGTTTGCAGGGTCCTGGAAACACCATATATTTT. Translation: CASSLQGPGNTIYF.

This rearrangement joins TRBV9 to TRBJ2-7; 7 nucleotides line up with TRBD2. The J segment lost 0 bases and the V segment lost 0 bases, leaving 3 bases of the junction unmatched. CDR1 is SGDLS and CDR2 is YYNGEE in the germline V gene. The CDR3 spans 15 residues. The CDR3 DNA reads as TGTGCCAGCAGCGTAGCTGCTAGCGGCTCCTACGAGCAGTACTTC. Amino acids: CASSVAASGSYEQYF. The whole variable domain, remainder taken from reference TRBV9 and TRBJ2-7, is DSGVTQTPKHLITATGQRVTLRCSPRSGDLSVYWYQQSLDQGLQFLIQYYNGEERAKGNILERFSAQQFPDLHSELNLSSLELGDSALYFCASSVAASGSYEQYFGPGTRLTVT.

The chain combines TRBV28 with TRBJ1-1; the match to TRBD1 covers 10 bases. The CDR3 has 17 residues. CDR1 and CDR2 from the germline V gene are MDHEN and SYDVKM. The V segment lost 4 bases and the J segment 6 bases; nucleotides outside the gene matches: 14. CDR3 DNA sequence: TGTGCCAGCAGTTCCACCCCGGGACAGGGGTTGGGGGCTGAAGCTTTCTTT. The encoded protein is CASSSTPGQGLGAEAFF.

This chain joins TRBV19 and TRBJ2-5; 7 positions agree with TRBD2. The CDR3 consists of 16 residues. CDR1 and CDR2 (germline): LNHDA, SQIVND (reference sequence). V shed 2 bases and J 3 bases; nucleotides not matched to a gene: 9. The CDR3: CASSISSRDYKETQYF. The DNA of the CDR3 is TGTGCCAGTAGTATATCCTCCCGGGACTATAAAGAGACCCAGTACTTC.

The CDR3 protein is CASRNFGSYEQYF. CDR3 nucleotides: TGTGCCAGCAGAAACTTCGGGTCCTACGAGCAGTACTTC. This chain uses TRBV27 with TRBJ2-7; D gene ambiguous. The germline V gene encodes CDR1 MNHEY and CDR2 SMNVEV (reference sequence). V was shortened by 6 bases and J by 1 base, with 10 bases between the two germline ends. The CDR3 has 13 amino acids.

The chain uses TRBV6-5 and TRBJ2-5, with a possible D match to TRBD2 (7 bases). This CDR3 spans 15 amino acids. Germline V gene sequence: CDR1 MNHEY, CDR2 SVGAGI. Deletions cut 8 bases from V and 1 base from J, with 17 bases between. CDR3 residues: CASFHRGAGQETQYF. CDR3 bases: TGTGCCAGCTTCCATCGGGGGGCGGGCCAAGAGACCCAGTACTTC.

The V and J genes are TRBV4-2 and TRBJ2-3; D perhaps matches TRBD2 (5 bases). Trimming pared 0 bases from V and 2 bases from J, leaving 9 bases between. The CDR3 loop spans 15 amino acids. The germline V gene encodes CDR1 LGHNA and CDR2 YNFKEQ. DNA of the CDR3: TGTGCCAGCAGCCAAGATACGGGGTACACAGATACGCAGTATTTT. It codes for CASSQDTGYTDTQYF.

The sample holds a few counts of this clone. This rearrangement joins TRBV2 to TRBJ1-5; D is unclear. The CDR3 spans 14 residues. Germline assignment: CDR1 SNHLY and CDR2 FYNNEI. The ends were cut back, 8 bases at V and 0 bases at J, with 11 bases in the middle. CDR3 bases: TGTGCCAGCGCGGACTACTTTAGCAATCAGCCCCAGCATTTT. This sequence encodes CASADYFSNQPQHF.

The chain recombines TRBV7-8 with TRBJ2-7, with 9 bases that match TRBD1. V lost 6 bases to trimming and J lost 0 bases; unmatched junction nucleotides: 3. Germline CDR1 reads SGHVS; CDR2 reads FQNEAQ. The CDR3 loop spans 14 amino acids. CDR3 protein: CASSWDRASYEQYF. The CDR3 DNA follows: TGTGCCAGCAGTTGGGACAGGGCCTCCTACGAGCAGTACTTC.

V gene TRBV10-2 combines with J gene TRBJ2-1; tentative D call: TRBD2 (6 bases). Germline V gives CDR1 WSHSY, CDR2 SAAADI. This CDR3 is 14 amino acids long. V was clipped by 8 bases and J by 9 bases, with 20 bases between them. The CDR3 bases are TGCGCCAGCTGTCGGGAGCACGGCGCAGCTGAGCAGTTCTTC. Encoded protein: CASCREHGAAEQFF.

CDR3 sequence: CASSPTGTGERTDTQYF. The CDR3 DNA reads as TGTGCCAGCTCACCTACAGGGACAGGGGAAAGGACAGATACGCAGTATTTT. The chain couples TRBV18 to TRBJ2-3, with 10 nucleotides matching TRBD1. J gave up 3 bases and V 3 bases, and 9 bases lay outside the gene matches. Germline CDR1 reads KGHSH; CDR2 reads LQKENI. The CDR3 length is 17 residues.

V and J are TRBV28 and TRBJ1-2; TRBD1 is a possible D gene (6 bases). The germline V and J ends were trimmed by 6 bases and 7 bases, with 18 bases remaining between them. Germline lookup yields CDR1 MDHEN and CDR2 SYDVKM. The CDR3 loop spans 14 amino acids. The CDR3 DNA reads TGTGCCAGCAGCTCCGGAGGTCCCAGGGGTGGCTACACCTTC. It is translated as CASSSGGPRGGYTF.

This chain connects TRBV6-6 to TRBJ1-1; D perhaps matches TRBD1 (5 bases). The CDR3 is 13 amino acids. Deletions cut 0 bases from V and 11 bases from J, with 13 bases between. Germline CDR1 is MNHNY and CDR2 is SVGAGI (reference sequence). Here the CDR3 DNA reads TGTGCCAGCAGTTACTCGGGGCAGCTGTGGGCTTTCTTT. Residues: CASSYSGQLWAFF.

The chain carries TRBV11-3 and TRBJ2-2; 7 nucleotides match TRBD1. Germline values: CDR1 SGHNT, CDR2 YENEEA. This CDR3 has 15 residues. The ends lost 5 bases at V and 3 bases at J; junction bases unmatched: 6. The CDR3 protein is CASSPRQGDTGELFF. The CDR3 DNA follows: TGTGCCAGCAGCCCTCGACAGGGTGACACCGGGGAGCTGTTTTTT.

This clone has only a few counts. The gene calls are TRBV27 and TRBJ1-5; 7 positions match TRBD1. CDR3 length: 15 residues. Germline values: CDR1 MNHEY, CDR2 SMNVEV (reference sequence). V was clipped by 4 bases and J by 6 bases; unmatched bases: 9. The CDR3 nucleotides read TGTGCCAGCAGTTCAGGGGGAGTCGACGGTCAGCCCCAGCATTTT. Protein: CASSSGGVDGQPQHF.

This chain connects TRBV7-2 to TRBJ2-7; 13 bases map to TRBD2. Germline-derived CDR1 and CDR2 are SGHTA and FQGNSA. J was trimmed by 5 bases and V by 0 bases; bases with no gene match: 1. This CDR3 is 15 amino acids long. DNA of the CDR3: TGTGCCAGCAGCTTAGCCGGACTAGCGGGAGACGAGCAGTACTTC. Its translation: CASSLAGLAGDEQYF.

The V call is TRBV7-2, the J call TRBJ2-7, with 8 bases fitting TRBD2. The CDR3 loop spans 14 amino acids. V was pared by 5 bases and J by 5 bases, with 8 bases of the junction left unmatched. Germline CDR1 is SGHTA and CDR2 is FQGNSA. CDR3 DNA sequence: TGTGCCAGCAGCCCGGGGGGGTTCCTGGACGAGCAGTACTTC. Amino acid sequence: CASSPGGFLDEQYF.

This chain uses TRBV28 with TRBJ2-1; maybe TRBD2 (5 bases). The CDR3 spans 14 residues. Between the trimmed V and J ends, which lost 3 bases and 8 bases, there was a span of 14 bases. Germline assignment: CDR1 MDHEN and CDR2 SYDVKM. This chain's CDR3 is CASSFVNSVDEQFF. The DNA of the CDR3 is TGTGCCAGCAGTTTTGTCAATAGCGTAGATGAGCAGTTCTTC.

This chain joins TRBV7-2 and TRBJ2-1; D uncertain. The CDR3 runs 14 residues. Germline CDR1 reads SGHTA; CDR2 reads FQGNSA. V was cut by 1 base and J by 9 bases, with 13 bases left in between. The CDR3 here is CASSLERSTGEQFF. Here the CDR3 DNA reads TGTGCCAGCAGCTTAGAGCGTAGTACGGGTGAGCAGTTCTTC. Full variable domain (outside the CDR3, taken from reference TRBV7-2 and TRBJ2-1): GAGVSQSPSNKVTEKGKDVELRCDPISGHTALYWYRQSLGQGLEFLIYFQGNSAPDKSGLPSDRFSAERTGGSVSTLTIQRTQQEDSAVYLCASSLERSTGEQFFGPGTRLTVL.

The chain joins TRBV20-1 to TRBJ2-7; the D gene is possibly TRBD1 (5 bases). Per germline, CDR1 DFQATT and CDR2 SNEGSKA (reference sequence). V was pared by 3 bases and J by 3 bases, with 12 bases between. CDR3 length: 13 amino acids. The CDR3 loop reads CSASLSGNYEQYF. CDR3 bases: TGCAGTGCTAGTCTGTCAGGGAACTACGAGCAGTACTTC.

The chain links TRBV28 to TRBJ2-2; 13 nucleotides align to TRBD2. The J segment lost 6 bases and the V segment lost 2 bases, leaving 6 bases of the junction unmatched. The CDR3 has 17 residues. Per germline, CDR1 MDHEN and CDR2 SYDVKM. The CDR3 bases are TGTGCCAGCAGTTTAAGGACTAGCGGGAGATTTTCCGGGGAGCTGTTTTTT. Translation gives CASSLRTSGRFSGELFF. The full variable domain, completed using reference TRBV28 and TRBJ2-2, is DVKVTQSSRYLVKRTGEKVFLECVQDMDHENMFWYRQDPGLGLRLIYFSYDVKMKEKGDIPEGYSVSREKKERFSLILESASTNQTSMYLCASSLRTSGRFSGELFFGEGSRLTVL.

The rearrangement joins TRBV11-2 to TRBJ2-7; 8 nucleotides line up with TRBD2. After removal of 7 bases from V and 6 bases from J, the junction contained 5 bases not matched to a gene. The CDR3 runs to 12 residues. Germline loops: CDR1 SGHAT, CDR2 FQNNGV. This CDR3 is CASTPRGGEQYF. The DNA of the CDR3 is TGTGCCAGCACGCCCCGGGGGGGCGAGCAGTACTTC.

This clone has a handful of counts. The V call is TRBV24-1, the J call TRBJ2-2; TRBD2 aligns across 10 bases. This CDR3 is 17 amino acids long. V shed 0 bases, J shed 2 bases, and the junction held 2 bases outside the gene matches. Per germline, CDR1 KGHDR and CDR2 SFDVKD. The CDR3 is CATSDLGLAANTGELFF. CDR3 DNA: TGTGCCACCAGTGATTTGGGACTAGCGGCCAACACCGGGGAGCTGTTTTTT.

The V and J genes are TRBV4-3 and TRBJ2-7; D may be TRBD2 (5 bases). The germline V gene encodes CDR1 LGHNA and CDR2 YSLEER. This CDR3 has 15 residues. The V gene lost 0 bases and the J gene lost 4 bases, with 13 bases spanning the gap. Written as DNA, the CDR3 is TGCGCCAGCAGCCAAGATCTCGGAGGAACATACGAGCAGTACTTC. Amino acids: CASSQDLGGTYEQYF.

V is TRBV6-5 and J is TRBJ2-7; TRBD2 might be the D (6 bases). With 6 bases removed from V and 5 bases from J, the gap between germline ends came to 11 bases. The CDR3 is made up of 12 amino acids. In germline, CDR1 is MNHEY, CDR2 SVGAGI. The DNA for the CDR3 is TGTGCCAGCAGCTCCGGGGGACACGAGCAGTACTTC. The encoded protein is CASSSGGHEQYF.